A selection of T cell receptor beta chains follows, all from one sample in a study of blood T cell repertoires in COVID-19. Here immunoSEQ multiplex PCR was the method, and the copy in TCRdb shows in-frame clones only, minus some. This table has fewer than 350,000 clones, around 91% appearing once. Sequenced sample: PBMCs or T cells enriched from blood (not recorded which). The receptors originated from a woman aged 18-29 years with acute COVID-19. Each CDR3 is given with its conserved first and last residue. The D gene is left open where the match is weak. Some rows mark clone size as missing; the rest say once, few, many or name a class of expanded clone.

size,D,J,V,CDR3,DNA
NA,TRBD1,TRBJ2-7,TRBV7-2,CASSPQTGTVSYEQYF,TGTGCCAGCAGCCCCCAAACCGGGACAGTATCCTACGAGCAGTACTTC
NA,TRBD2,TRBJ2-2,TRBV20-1,CSASFAGGRKIGELFF,TGCAGTGCTAGTTTCGCGGGAGGGCGGAAAATCGGGGAGCTGTTTTTT
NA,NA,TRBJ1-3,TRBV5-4,CASSRTGYSGNTIYF,TGTGCCAGCAGCCGTACAGGGTACTCTGGAAACACCATATATTTT
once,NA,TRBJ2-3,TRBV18,CASSPLGAQEADTQYF,TGTGCCAGCTCACCTCTGGGGGCCCAGGAGGCAGATACGCAGTATTTT
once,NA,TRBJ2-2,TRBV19,CASSPARDYVSVTGELFF,TGTGCCAGTAGTCCGGCCAGAGACTATGTATCCGTCACCGGGGAGCTGTTTTTT
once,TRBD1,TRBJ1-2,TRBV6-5,CASSYLQGGYGYTF,TGTGCCAGCAGTTACTTACAGGGGGGCTATGGCTACACCTTC
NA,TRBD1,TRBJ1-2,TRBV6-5,CASSQGQGYGYTF,TGTGCCAGCAGCCAAGGACAGGGCTATGGCTACACCTTC
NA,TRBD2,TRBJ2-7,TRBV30,CAWTGGNAAAFSYEQYF,TGTGCCTGGACGGGGGGTAACGCGGCAGCTTTCTCCTACGAGCAGTACTTC
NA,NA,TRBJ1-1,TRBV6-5,CASSYSTGSMNTEAFF,TGTGCCAGCAGTTACTCGACGGGTTCCATGAACACTGAAGCTTTCTTT
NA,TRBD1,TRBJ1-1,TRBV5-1,CASSFYSGTGIYTEAFF,TGCGCCAGCAGCTTCTACTCCGGGACAGGGATTTACACTGAAGCTTTCTTT
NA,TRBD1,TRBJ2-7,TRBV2,CASIGTGAYEQYF,TGTGCCAGCATCGGGACAGGGGCTTACGAGCAGTACTTC
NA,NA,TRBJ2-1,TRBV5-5,CASSFVTGPNNEQFF,TGTGCCAGCAGCTTTGTGACAGGACCCAACAATGAGCAGTTCTTC
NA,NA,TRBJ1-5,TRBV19,CASSMGGSGQPQHF,TGTGCCAGTAGTATGGGGGGATCGGGGCAGCCCCAGCATTTT
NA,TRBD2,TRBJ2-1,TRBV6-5,CASRRGTSEYNEQFF,TGTGCCAGCCGTAGGGGGACTAGCGAGTACAATGAGCAGTTCTTC
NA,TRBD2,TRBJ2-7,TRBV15,CATSREGGAGGPGYEQYF,TGTGCCACCAGCAGAGAAGGGGGAGCGGGAGGGCCGGGCTACGAGCAGTACTTC
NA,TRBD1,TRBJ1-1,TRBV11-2,CASDDLGGARNTEAFF,TGTGCCAGCGATGATTTAGGGGGCGCCCGGAACACTGAAGCTTTCTTT
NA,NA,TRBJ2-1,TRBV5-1,CASSLALNEQFF,TGCGCCAGCAGCTTAGCCCTCAATGAGCAGTTCTTC
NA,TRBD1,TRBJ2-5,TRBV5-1,CASSSDRATQYF,TGCGCCAGCAGCTCAGACAGGGCGACCCAGTACTTC
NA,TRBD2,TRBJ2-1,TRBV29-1,CSAGSGRNEQFF,TGCAGCGCTGGTAGCGGGAGGAATGAGCAGTTCTTC